The clone carrying this TCR beta chain has a single count. Antigen unknown. This sample stems from a study of cytomegalovirus exposure and HLA in healthy donors. Study results and caveats: It was reported that TCR beta sequences correctly inferred the HLA-A and HLA-B alleles for most subjects. Across donors, sequencing depth was assumed by presence/absence analyses to be roughly uniform. Being indistinguishable, some V segments were excluded, TRBV6-2 and TRBV6-3 among them.

The PCR employed 60 Vbeta primers together with 13 Jbeta primers. The data were produced by immunoSEQ multiplex PCR, yet TCRdb's version contains in-frame clones alone and is incomplete. The sample includes around 190,000 clones, 80% to 90% seen only once; the top ten take around 1.2%. Germline CDR1 PRHDT, CDR2 FYEKMQ (reference sequence). The CDR3 runs 15 residues. V was pared by 5 bases and J by 2 bases, with 7 bases of the junction left unmatched. Healthy bone marrow donors made up the cohort. V is TRBV13 and J is TRBJ1-1, with 8 bases matching TRBD1. The sequence derives from a girl aged 2 to 10 in good health and CMV-seropositive. The material sequenced was PBMCs. The DNA of the CDR3 is TGTGCCAGCAGCGGGGTGGGACAGGTTAACACTGAAGCTTTCTTT. This sequence encodes CASSGVGQVNTEAFF.